Included here is one T cell receptor (beta chain) sequence, with context. Its antigen remains unidentified. No base qualities exist here, and no much larger clone lies one base off it. Measured from the cysteine to the phenylalanine, the CDR3 is 15 residues long. The kept DNA is CDR3 alone, 45 bases in frame from the first base. From V the trimming removes 2 bases and from J it removes 6 bases, while the gene matches leave 8 bases of the junction unaccounted for. The germline V gene (reference sequence) specifies DFQATT as CDR1 and SNEGSKA as CDR2. The library came from PCR. The sequencing machine was an Illumina HiSeq 2500. Molecular barcoding was employed in the preparation of TCR libraries, with unique molecular identifiers being used to normalize TCRbeta repertoire quantification. The public reads were run again by TCRdb, first through fastp at Q25 and then through MiXCR, and only productive beta chains were kept. Duplicate CDR3 protein sequences are folded into a single record with the most common DNA and genes. The sample table lists approximately 500,000 distinct CDR3 sequences, roughly 27% of them with a count of one. Around a third of the sample goes to the ten largest clones.

The data derive from a study of T-cell reconstitution after alpha-beta-depleted transplantation in children (dated by TCRdb to between 2015 and 2016). With regard to the full study: Using TCR repertoire profiling, the study followed T-cell immune reconstitution in a quantitative way in children after TCRalphabeta/CD19-depleted allogeneic hematopoietic cell transplantation.

This specimen's treatment or condition label, interpreted: allogeneic hematopoietic cell transplantation with graft depleted of TCRalphabeta T cells and CD19 B cells. The children who served as transplant recipients had been given grafts of TCRalphabeta/CD19-depleted allogeneic hematopoietic cells. On the study overall, not on this receptor specifically: The frequencies of hyperexpanded clones fell over the following months, and after one year, T-cell counts and TCRbeta diversity were mostly attributed to newly produced T cells. In some patients, the high TCRbeta diversity seen at day 60 was put down to recipient T cells and intrathymic progenitors that had survived conditioning. About two months after transplant, the apparently early recovery of alphabetaT-cell counts reportedly depended on just several hundred clones that had expanded rapidly and came from non-depleted graft cells.

The clonotype was recovered from a boy younger than two with Wiskott-Aldrich syndrome, due to receive a stem cell transplant. The rearrangement combines TRBV20-1 with TRBJ2-1, with TRBD2 identical over 9 junction bases. This specimen consisted of PBMCs, obtained before TCRalphabeta/CD19-depleted stem cell transplant. The CDR3 reads as follows: CSARPPGLARNEQFF. The nucleotides read TGCAGTGCTAGACCTCCGGGACTAGCCCGCAATGAGCAGTTCTTC.